This T cell receptor beta chain was sequenced for a study of CD8+CD57+ T cells in acquired aplastic anemia. Germline trimming cut 6 bases from V and 10 bases from J; bases unmatched to any gene: 5. This CDR3 region has 12 residues. Profiling that covered TCR beta VDJ and CDR3 relied on genomic DNA as its template. TCRdb re-called the reads through MiXCR, storing one row per CDR3 protein. There are about 180,000 distinct CDR3 sequences in the sample; 40% to 50% occur only once, and approximately 2.9% lies in the top ten. The sequence derives from a human donor in good health. Sequences were obtained from sorted CD4+, CD8+, or CD8+CD57+ T cells (not recorded which) from PBMCs. The rearrangement uses TRBV12-3 or TRBV12-4 and TRBJ2-1; the match to TRBD2 covers 8 bases. The CDR3 DNA reads TGTGCCAGCAGGGTCCAGCGGGGGGAGCAGTTCTTC. Protein product: CASRVQRGEQFF.